This T cell receptor (beta chain) came from a study of cytomegalovirus exposure and HLA in healthy donors. In the case of this clone: Its cognate antigen is unknown.

The CDR3 is 14 amino acids. V dropped 4 bases and J dropped 2 bases, with 12 bases sitting between them. CDR1 is SGHVS and CDR2 is FQNEAQ in the germline V gene. The primer mix had 60 Vbeta and 13 Jbeta primers. Profiled with immunoSEQ multiplex PCR; TCRdb holds only in-frame clones, not every one. Of around 92,000 clones detected, around 85% appear once; the ten largest clones hold about 1.2%. Overall study findings and caveats: TCR beta chains numbering roughly 150 were designated cytomegalovirus-associated. It was only CMV serostatus that was available as immune exposure information.

V usage is TRBV7-8 and J usage is TRBJ2-7; possibly TRBD2 for D (5 bases). Source material: PBMCs. The sequence came from a girl aged 2 to 9 in good health and CMV-seropositive. This CDR3 reads CASSSRTHPYEQYF. The CDR3 nucleotides read TGTGCCAGCAGCTCGAGGACTCACCCCTACGAGCAGTACTTC.